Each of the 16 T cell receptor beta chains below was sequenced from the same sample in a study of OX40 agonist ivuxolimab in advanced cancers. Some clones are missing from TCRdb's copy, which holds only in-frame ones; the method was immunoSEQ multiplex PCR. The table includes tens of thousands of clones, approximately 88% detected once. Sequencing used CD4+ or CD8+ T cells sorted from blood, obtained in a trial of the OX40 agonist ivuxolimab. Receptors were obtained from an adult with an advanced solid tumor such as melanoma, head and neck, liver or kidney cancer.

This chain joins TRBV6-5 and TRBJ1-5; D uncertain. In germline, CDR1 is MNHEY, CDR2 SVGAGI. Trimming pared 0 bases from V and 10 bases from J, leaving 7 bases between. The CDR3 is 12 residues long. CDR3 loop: CASSYSDGPQHF. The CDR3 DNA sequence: TGTGCCAGCAGTTACTCGGACGGACCCCAGCATTTT.

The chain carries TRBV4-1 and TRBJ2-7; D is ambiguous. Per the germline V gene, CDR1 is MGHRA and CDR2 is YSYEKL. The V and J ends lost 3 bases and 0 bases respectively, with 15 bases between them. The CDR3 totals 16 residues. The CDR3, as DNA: TGCGCCAGCAGCCACCCTGGGCAGGCTACCTCCTACGAGCAGTACTTC. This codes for CASSHPGQATSYEQYF.

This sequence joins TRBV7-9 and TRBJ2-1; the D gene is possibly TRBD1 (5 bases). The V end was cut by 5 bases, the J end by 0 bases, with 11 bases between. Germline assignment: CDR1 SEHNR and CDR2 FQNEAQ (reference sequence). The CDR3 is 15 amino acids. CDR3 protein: CASSPGRSSYNEQFF. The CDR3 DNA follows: TGTGCCAGCAGCCCAGGGCGGAGCTCCTACAATGAGCAGTTCTTC.

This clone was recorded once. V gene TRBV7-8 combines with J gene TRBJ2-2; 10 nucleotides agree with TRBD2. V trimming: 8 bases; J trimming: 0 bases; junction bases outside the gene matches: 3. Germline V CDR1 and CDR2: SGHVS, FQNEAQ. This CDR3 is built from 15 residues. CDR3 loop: CASRTSGPNTGELFF. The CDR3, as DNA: TGTGCCAGCCGGACTAGCGGACCGAACACCGGGGAGCTGTTTTTT.

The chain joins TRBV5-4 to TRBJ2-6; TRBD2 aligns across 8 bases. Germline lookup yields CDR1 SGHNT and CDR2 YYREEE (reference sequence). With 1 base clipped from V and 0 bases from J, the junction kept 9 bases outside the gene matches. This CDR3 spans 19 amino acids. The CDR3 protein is CASSLSAGRAGSGANVLTF. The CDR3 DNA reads TGTGCCAGCAGCTTGTCTGCCGGGAGGGCCGGCTCTGGGGCCAACGTCCTGACTTTC.

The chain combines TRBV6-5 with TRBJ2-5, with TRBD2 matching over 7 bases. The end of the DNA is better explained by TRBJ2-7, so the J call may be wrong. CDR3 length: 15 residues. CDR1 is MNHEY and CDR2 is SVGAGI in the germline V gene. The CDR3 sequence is CASSPAGTNPYEQYF. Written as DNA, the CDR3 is TGTGCCAGCAGCCCCGCCGGGACTAACCCCTACGAGCAGTACTTC.

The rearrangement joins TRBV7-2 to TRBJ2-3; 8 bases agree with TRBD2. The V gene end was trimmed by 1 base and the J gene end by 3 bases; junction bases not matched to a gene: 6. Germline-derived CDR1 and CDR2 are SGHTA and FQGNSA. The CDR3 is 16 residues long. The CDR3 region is CASSLGAGELTDTQYF. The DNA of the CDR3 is TGTGCCAGCAGCTTAGGAGCGGGAGAACTAACAGATACGCAGTATTTT.

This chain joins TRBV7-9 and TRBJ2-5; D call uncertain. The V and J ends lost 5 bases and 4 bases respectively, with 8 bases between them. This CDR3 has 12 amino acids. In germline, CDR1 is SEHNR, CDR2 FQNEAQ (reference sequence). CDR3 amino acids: CASSVSRETQYF. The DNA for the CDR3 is TGTGCCAGCAGCGTTTCGCGAGAGACCCAGTACTTC.

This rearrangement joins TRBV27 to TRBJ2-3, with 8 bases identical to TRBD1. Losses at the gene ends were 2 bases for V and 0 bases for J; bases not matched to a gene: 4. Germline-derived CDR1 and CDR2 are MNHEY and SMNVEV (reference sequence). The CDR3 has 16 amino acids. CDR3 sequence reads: CASSLQRTGSTDTQYF. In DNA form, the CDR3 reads TGTGCCAGCAGTTTACAGAGGACAGGGAGCACAGATACGCAGTATTTT.

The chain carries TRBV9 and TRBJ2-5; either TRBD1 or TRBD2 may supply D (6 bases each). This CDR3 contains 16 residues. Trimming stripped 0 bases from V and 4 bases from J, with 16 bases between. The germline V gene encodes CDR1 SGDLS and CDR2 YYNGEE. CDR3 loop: CASSVGSVGGGETQYF. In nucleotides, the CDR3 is TGTGCCAGCAGCGTAGGGTCGGTAGGAGGGGGAGAGACCCAGTACTTC.

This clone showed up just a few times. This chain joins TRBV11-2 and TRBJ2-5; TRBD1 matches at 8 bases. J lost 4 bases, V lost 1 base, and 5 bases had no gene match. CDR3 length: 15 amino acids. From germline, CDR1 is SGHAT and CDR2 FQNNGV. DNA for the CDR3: TGTGCCAGCAGCTTAGTAACCAGGGGGCGAGAGACCCAGTACTTC. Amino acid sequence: CASSLVTRGRETQYF. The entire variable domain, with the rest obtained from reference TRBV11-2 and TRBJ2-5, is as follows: EAGVAQSPRYKIIEKRQSVAFWCNPISGHATLYWYQQILGQGPKLLIQFQNNGVVDDSQLPKDRFSAERLKGVDSTLKIQPAKLEDSAVYLCASSLVTRGRETQYFGPGTRLLVL.

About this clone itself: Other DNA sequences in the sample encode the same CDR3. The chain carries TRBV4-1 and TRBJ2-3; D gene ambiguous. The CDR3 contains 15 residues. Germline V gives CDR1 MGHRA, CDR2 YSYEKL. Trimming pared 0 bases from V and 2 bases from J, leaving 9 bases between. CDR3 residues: CASSQDLGATDTQYF. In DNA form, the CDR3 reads TGCGCCAGCAGCCAAGATTTGGGTGCCACAGATACGCAGTATTTT.

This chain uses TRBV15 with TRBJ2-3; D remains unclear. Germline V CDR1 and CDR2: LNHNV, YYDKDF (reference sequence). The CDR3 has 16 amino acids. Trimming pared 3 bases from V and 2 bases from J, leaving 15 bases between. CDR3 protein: CATSSPRSRPTDTQYF. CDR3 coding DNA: TGTGCCACCAGCAGCCCCCGGTCCCGACCCACAGATACGCAGTATTTT.

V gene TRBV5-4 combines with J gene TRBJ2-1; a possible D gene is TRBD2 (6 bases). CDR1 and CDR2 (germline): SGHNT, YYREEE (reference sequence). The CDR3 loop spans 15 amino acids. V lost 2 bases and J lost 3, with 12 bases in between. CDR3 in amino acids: CASSLGGNHYNEQFF. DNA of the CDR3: TGTGCCAGCAGCTTAGGAGGGAACCACTACAATGAGCAGTTCTTC.

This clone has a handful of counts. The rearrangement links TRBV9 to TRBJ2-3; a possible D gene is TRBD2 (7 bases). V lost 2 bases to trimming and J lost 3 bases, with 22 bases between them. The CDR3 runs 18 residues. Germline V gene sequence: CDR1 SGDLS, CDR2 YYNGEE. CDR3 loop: CASSVGVSGVGGTDTQYF. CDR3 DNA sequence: TGTGCCAGCAGCGTTGGGGTATCAGGGGTCGGGGGGACAGATACGCAGTATTTT.

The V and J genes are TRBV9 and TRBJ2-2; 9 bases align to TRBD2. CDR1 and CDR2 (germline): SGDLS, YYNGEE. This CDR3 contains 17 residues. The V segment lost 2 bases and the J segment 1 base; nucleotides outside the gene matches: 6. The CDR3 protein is CASSVGLAGQNTGELFF. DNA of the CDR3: TGTGCCAGCAGCGTGGGGCTAGCGGGACAGAACACCGGGGAGCTGTTTTTT.